A single sample is the source of the 18 T cell receptor beta chains below, sequenced in a study of blood T cell repertoires in COVID-19. Profiling relied on immunoSEQ multiplex PCR, and the TCRdb table lists in-frame clones only, not all of them. Here the sample spans 150,000 to 200,000 clones, over 75% being singletons. Sequenced: PBMCs or T cells enriched from blood (not recorded which). The origin of the receptors is a man in his forties or fifties who had recovered from COVID-19.

This sequence joins TRBV6-5 and TRBJ2-7; perhaps TRBD2 as D (6 bases). The V end was cut by 4 bases, the J end by 0 bases, with 10 bases between. The CDR3 covers 14 residues. CDR1 and CDR2 from the germline V gene are MNHEY and SVGAGI. The CDR3 sequence: CASSSGTGSYEQYV. CDR3 nucleotide sequence: TGTGCCAGCAGTTCCGGGACTGGCTCCTACGAGCAGTACGTC.

The chain uses TRBV12-3 or TRBV12-4 and TRBJ2-3; 7 bases agree with TRBD2. The trim removed 5 bases at V and 10 bases at J, leaving 6 bases unmatched. The CDR3 is made up of 12 amino acids. CDR3 sequence (DNA): TGTGCCAGCAGTCTAAGCGGGGACTCGCAGTATTTT. It translates to CASSLSGDSQYF.

This clone was counted a few times. The V and J genes are TRBV19 and TRBJ1-2; 8 bases line up with TRBD1. V lost 4 bases, J lost 6 bases, and 4 bases stayed unmatched. The CDR3 contains 13 residues. CDR1 is LNHDA, CDR2 SQIVND, per germline (reference sequence). The CDR3 loop is CASSRQGRDGYTF. DNA for the CDR3: TGTGCCAGTAGTAGACAGGGGAGGGATGGCTACACCTTC.

The chain uses TRBV10-3 and TRBJ2-2, with D uncertain. Trimming left V 7 bases short and J 2 bases short, with 8 bases between. The CDR3 has 13 residues. Per the germline V gene, CDR1 is ENHRY and CDR2 is SYGVKD. In DNA form, the CDR3 reads TGTGCCATCAACGGCGGTAACACCGGGGAGCTGTTTTTT. Translating gives CAINGGNTGELFF.

This chain links TRBV6-1 with TRBJ2-7, with 8 bases lining up with TRBD1. V shed 0 bases, J shed 3 bases, and the junction held 4 bases outside the gene matches. Germline values: CDR1 MNHNS, CDR2 SASEGT. The CDR3 length is 15 residues. CDR3 DNA sequence: TGTGCCAGCAGTGAAGCGGGGACAGGCTTCTACGAGCAGTACTTC. Residues: CASSEAGTGFYEQYF.

The chain couples TRBV30 to TRBJ1-2; 8 nucleotides line up with TRBD1. The CDR3 runs 17 residues. The J segment lost 3 bases and the V segment lost 3 bases, leaving 15 bases of the junction unmatched. The V gene's germline CDR1 is GTSNPN and CDR2 SVGIG (reference sequence). Here the CDR3 DNA reads TGTGCCTGGAGACTTACTCGGGGGGACAGGAATTACTATGGCTACACCTTC. Encoded protein: CAWRLTRGDRNYYGYTF.

The gene calls are TRBV6-5 and TRBJ1-4; no reliable D call. This CDR3 has 16 residues. Trimming shortened V by 4 bases and J by 0 bases, and 12 bases separated the two germline ends. Germline V gives CDR1 MNHEY, CDR2 SVGAGI. CDR3 in amino acids: CASSSSSLATNEKLFF. The CDR3 coding sequence is TGTGCCAGCAGTTCGTCCTCCCTTGCAACTAATGAAAAACTGTTTTTT.

The chain couples TRBV3-1 (or the pseudogene TRBV3-2) to TRBJ2-5; TRBD2 agrees at 11 bases. With 2 bases clipped from V and 2 bases from J, the junction kept 4 bases outside the gene matches. The CDR3 is 16 amino acids. Looked up from germline, CDR1 is LGHDT and CDR2 is YNNKEL (reference sequence). CDR3 loop: CASSQSSGGIQETQYF. The CDR3 DNA reads TGTGCCAGCAGCCAATCTAGCGGGGGGATACAAGAGACCCAGTACTTC.

CDR3 amino acids: CASSRGPAQPQHF. The CDR3 DNA reads TGTGCCAGCAGCAGGGGTCCCGCACAGCCCCAGCATTTT. V and J are TRBV5-8 and TRBJ1-5, with D possibly TRBD1 on 5 matching bases. Per the germline V gene, CDR1 is SGHTS and CDR2 is YDEGEE. V gave up 4 bases and J gave up 7 bases, with 12 bases separating them. The CDR3 contains 13 residues.

The chain has TRBV5-1 and TRBJ2-3; 8 bases are a match to TRBD2. There are 14 residues in the CDR3. CDR1 and CDR2 from the germline V gene are SGHRS and YFSETQ. Losses at the gene ends were 5 bases for V and 2 bases for J; bases not matched to a gene: 4. Written as DNA, the CDR3 is TGCGCCAGCAGGCCAGCGGGGGCCACAGATACGCAGTATTTT. The encoded protein is CASRPAGATDTQYF.

This sequence joins TRBV11-2 and TRBJ2-7; 7 nucleotides line up with TRBD1. V trimming: 1 base; J trimming: 7 bases; junction bases outside the gene matches: 13. CDR3 size: 16 residues. CDR1 is SGHAT, CDR2 FQNNGV, per germline. The CDR3 loop reads CASSLASSRGSREQYF. The CDR3 DNA is TGTGCCAGCAGCTTAGCGTCAAGCAGGGGGTCACGGGAGCAGTACTTC. Complete variable domain (other parts from reference TRBV11-2 and TRBJ2-7): EAGVAQSPRYKIIEKRQSVAFWCNPISGHATLYWYQQILGQGPKLLIQFQNNGVVDDSQLPKDRFSAERLKGVDSTLKIQPAKLEDSAVYLCASSLASSRGSREQYFGPGTRLTVT.

This clone was counted a few times. The chain couples TRBV7-6 to TRBJ1-2, with D maybe TRBD1 (5 bases). Germline V CDR1 and CDR2: SGHVS, FNYEAQ. This CDR3 spans 19 amino acids. Deletions cut 5 bases from V and 1 base from J, with 26 bases between. CDR3 region: CASSPTAGLTGSLNYGYTF. CDR3 coding DNA: TGTGCCAGCAGCCCCACGGCGGGATTAACAGGATCCCTTAACTATGGCTACACCTTC.

The V call is TRBV7-9, the J call TRBJ2-5; D is perhaps TRBD1 (5 bases). The CDR3 totals 14 residues. Per the germline V gene, CDR1 is SEHNR and CDR2 is FQNEAQ (reference sequence). Trimming cost V 3 bases and J 2 bases, with 10 bases left between them. CDR3: CASSFQQAQETQYF. The CDR3 nucleotides are TGTGCCAGCAGCTTTCAACAGGCTCAAGAGACCCAGTACTTC.

The chain couples TRBV4-1 to TRBJ1-2; 9 nucleotides align to TRBD1. The germline gives CDR1 MGHRA, CDR2 YSYEKL. Trimming cost V 4 bases and J 5 bases; bases outside gene matches: 8. The length of the CDR3 is 15 residues. The CDR3 coding sequence is TGCGCCAGCAGCCCGCAACAGGGGGCGAAGTATGGCTACACCTTC. Its translation is CASSPQQGAKYGYTF.

The sample holds one count of this clone. The chain is built from TRBV5-1 and TRBJ2-3, with TRBD1 identical over 9 bases. The CDR3 length is 16 residues. J lost 2 bases, V lost 3 bases, and 7 bases had no gene match. Germline V gene lookup returns CDR1 SGHRS and CDR2 YFSETQ. The DNA for the CDR3 is TGCGCCAGCAGCTGGGGACAGGGACGGCTCACAGATACGCAGTATTTT. Amino acids: CASSWGQGRLTDTQYF.

The chain uses TRBV19 and TRBJ1-5, with 11 bases lining up with TRBD1. Germline-derived CDR1 and CDR2 are LNHDA and SQIVND (reference sequence). The CDR3 loop spans 15 amino acids. V lost 7 bases and J lost 7; bases outside the gene matches: 9. CDR3 sequence reads: CASMRRGQGEQPQHF. As DNA, the CDR3 is TGTGCCAGTATGAGACGGGGACAGGGGGAGCAGCCCCAGCATTTT.

CDR3 sequence reads: CAISDLGGQDSPLHF. The CDR3 coding sequence is TGTGCCATCAGTGATCTGGGGGGTCAGGATTCACCCCTCCACTTT. The J gene is TRBJ1-6, the V gene TRBV10-3; D perhaps matches TRBD1 (5 bases). The CDR3 covers 15 residues. Trimming shortened V by 3 bases and J by 8 bases, and 14 bases separated the two germline ends. Germline values: CDR1 ENHRY, CDR2 SYGVKD.

The J gene is TRBJ2-7, the V gene TRBV19; 7 bases are a match to TRBD2. The CDR3 has 15 residues. Per germline, CDR1 LNHDA and CDR2 SQIVND (reference sequence). The junction had 5 bases not matched to a gene; V was cut back by 3 bases and J by 0 bases. CDR3 sequence (DNA): TGTGCCAGTAGTATTCTCCTAGCGGCCTCCTACGAGCAGTACTTC. Its translation is CASSILLAASYEQYF.